Below, one TCR beta chain is given with its context. The sample comes from a study of blood T cell repertoires in COVID-19. V was clipped by 0 bases and J by 5 bases; unmatched bases: 17. Germline CDR1 is MNHEY and CDR2 is SVGEGT. The CDR3 is 19 residues long. Sequencing was performed with immunoSEQ multiplex PCR; in TCRdb, only in-frame clones are kept and a portion is missing. The sample has tens of thousands of clones, 86% seen once. This receptor was obtained from a man between 65 and 79 years old with acute or convalescent COVID-19. The sample comprised peripheral blood. This chain joins TRBV6-2 or TRBV6-3 and TRBJ2-5; the match to TRBD2 covers 8 bases. The CDR3 bases are TGTGCCAGCAGTTACTCGCGAGAAGCGGGAGCGGGGGTAATGGAGACCCAGTACTTC. It codes for CASSYSREAGAGVMETQYF.